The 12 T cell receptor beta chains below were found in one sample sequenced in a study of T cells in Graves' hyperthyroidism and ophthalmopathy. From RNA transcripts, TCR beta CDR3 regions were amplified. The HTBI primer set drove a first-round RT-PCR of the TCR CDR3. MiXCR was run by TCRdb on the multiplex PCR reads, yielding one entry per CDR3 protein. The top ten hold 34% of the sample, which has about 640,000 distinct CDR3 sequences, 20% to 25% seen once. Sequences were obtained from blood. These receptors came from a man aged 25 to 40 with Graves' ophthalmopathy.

As DNA, the CDR3 is TGCAGTGCTCCGAGGCCCCAAGCCCCCTACGAGCAGTACTTC. It encodes CSAPRPQAPYEQYF. The chain uses TRBV20-1 and TRBJ2-7; D is undetermined. The germline gives CDR1 DFQATT, CDR2 SNEGSKA (reference sequence). This CDR3 comprises 14 residues. V was clipped by 5 bases and J by 2 bases, with 16 bases between them.

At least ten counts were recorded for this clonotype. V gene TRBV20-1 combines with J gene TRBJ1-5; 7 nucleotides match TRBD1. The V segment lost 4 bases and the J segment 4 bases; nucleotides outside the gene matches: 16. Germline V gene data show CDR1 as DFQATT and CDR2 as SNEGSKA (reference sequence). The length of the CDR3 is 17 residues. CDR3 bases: TGCAGTGCTACACCGTTGAGAGACAGGGAATGGAATCAGCCCCAGCATTTT. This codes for CSATPLRDREWNQPQHF.

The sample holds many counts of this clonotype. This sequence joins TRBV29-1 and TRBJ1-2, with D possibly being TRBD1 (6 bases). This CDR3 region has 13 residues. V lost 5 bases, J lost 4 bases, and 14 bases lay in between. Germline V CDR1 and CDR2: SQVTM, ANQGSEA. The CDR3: CSVPGRGPYGYTF. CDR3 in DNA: TGCAGCGTTCCCGGTCGGGGGCCCTATGGCTACACCTTC.

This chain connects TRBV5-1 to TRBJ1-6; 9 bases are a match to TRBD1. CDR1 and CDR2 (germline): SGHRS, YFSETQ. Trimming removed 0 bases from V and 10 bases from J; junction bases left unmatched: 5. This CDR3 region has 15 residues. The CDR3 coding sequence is TGCGCCAGCAGCTTGGGACAGGGGGTAGGCTCACCCCTCCACTTT. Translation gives CASSLGQGVGSPLHF.

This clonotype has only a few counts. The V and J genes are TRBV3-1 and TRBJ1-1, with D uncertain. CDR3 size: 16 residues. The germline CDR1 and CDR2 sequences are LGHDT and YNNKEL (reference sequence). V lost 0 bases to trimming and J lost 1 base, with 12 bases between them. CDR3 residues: CASSQDLYIPNTEAFF. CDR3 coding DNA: TGTGCCAGCAGCCAAGATTTGTACATACCGAACACTGAAGCTTTCTTT. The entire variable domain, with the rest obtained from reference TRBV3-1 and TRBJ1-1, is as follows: DTAVSQTPKYLVTQMGNDKSIKCEQNLGHDTMYWYKQDSKKFLKIMFSYNNKELIINETVPNRFSPKSPDKAHLNLHINSLELGDSAVYFCASSQDLYIPNTEAFFGQGTRLTVV.

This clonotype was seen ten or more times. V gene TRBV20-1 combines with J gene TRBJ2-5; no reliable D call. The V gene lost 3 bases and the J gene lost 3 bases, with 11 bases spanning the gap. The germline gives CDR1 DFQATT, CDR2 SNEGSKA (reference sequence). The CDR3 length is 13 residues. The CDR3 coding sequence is TGCAGTGCTAGCCCCCTGGGGAAAGAGACCCAGTACTTC. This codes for CSASPLGKETQYF.

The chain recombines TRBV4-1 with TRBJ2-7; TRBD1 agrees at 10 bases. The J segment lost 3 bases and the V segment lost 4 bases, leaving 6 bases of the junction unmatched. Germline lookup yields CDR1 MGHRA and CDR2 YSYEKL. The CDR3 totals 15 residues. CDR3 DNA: TGCGCCAGCAGCCGGCGGGACAGGGGCCTCTACGAGCAGTACTTC. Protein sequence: CASSRRDRGLYEQYF.

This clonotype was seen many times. This CDR3 is CASSQEVGGYYEQYF. CDR3 DNA: TGTGCCAGCAGCCAAGAAGTTGGAGGGTACTACGAGCAGTACTTC. The chain combines TRBV3-1 with TRBJ2-7; TRBD2 might be the D (6 bases). The CDR3 has 15 residues. With 0 bases removed from V and 3 bases from J, the gap between germline ends came to 12 bases. CDR1 and CDR2 (germline): LGHDT, YNNKEL (reference sequence).

The CDR3 here is CSARPGHMNTGELFF. CDR3 coding DNA: TGCAGTGCTAGACCGGGACACATGAACACCGGGGAGCTGTTTTTT. V is TRBV20-1 and J is TRBJ2-2; possibly TRBD1 for D (6 bases). V gave up 2 bases and J gave up 1 base, with 11 bases separating them. The CDR3 length is 15 residues. Germline CDR1 and CDR2: DFQATT and SNEGSKA (reference sequence).

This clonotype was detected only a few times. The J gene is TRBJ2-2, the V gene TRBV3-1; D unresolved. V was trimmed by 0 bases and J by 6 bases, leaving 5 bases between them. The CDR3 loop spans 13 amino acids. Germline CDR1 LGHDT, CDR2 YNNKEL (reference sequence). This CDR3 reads CASSQEGPGELFF. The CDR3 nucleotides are TGTGCCAGCAGCCAAGAAGGACCCGGGGAGCTGTTTTTT. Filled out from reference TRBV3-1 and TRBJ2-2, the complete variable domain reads DTAVSQTPKYLVTQMGNDKSIKCEQNLGHDTMYWYKQDSKKFLKIMFSYNNKELIINETVPNRFSPKSPDKAHLNLHINSLELGDSAVYFCASSQEGPGELFFGEGSRLTVL.

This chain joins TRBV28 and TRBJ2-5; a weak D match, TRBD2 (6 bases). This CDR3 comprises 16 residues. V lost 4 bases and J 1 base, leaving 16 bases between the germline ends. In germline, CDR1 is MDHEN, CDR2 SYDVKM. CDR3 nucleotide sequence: TGTGCCAGCAGTTCCCGCTCCGGGACTCCCCAAGAGACCCAGTACTTC. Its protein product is CASSSRSGTPQETQYF.

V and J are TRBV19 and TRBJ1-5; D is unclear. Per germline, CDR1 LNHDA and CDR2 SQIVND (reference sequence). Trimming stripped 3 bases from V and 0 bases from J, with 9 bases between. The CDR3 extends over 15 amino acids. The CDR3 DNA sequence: TGTGCCAGTAGTATCCTCGGGAGTAGCAATCAGCCCCAGCATTTT. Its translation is CASSILGSSNQPQHF.